The entry below gives a single T cell receptor beta chain sequence along with its context. Authors' processing steps: Amplifying reference gene primers gave estimates of nucleated cell counts. Sequencing used immunoSEQ multiplex PCR; TCRdb keeps in-frame clones, though not all of them. The V and J calls and clone size are taken from that table; D and trimming were inferred from the DNA. The table shows about 120,000 clones, with about two thirds occurring only once. The source of the sample is a study of blood T cell repertoires in COVID-19. Study in general: Nucleic acid was either cDNA or gDNA, and it came from T cells, B-cell-depleted T cells, or PBMCs.

Trimming removed 0 bases from V and 5 bases from J, with 4 bases in between. This CDR3 comprises 12 residues. CDR1 and CDR2 from the germline V gene are SGHRS and YFSETQ. The clonotype comes from a human donor with acute or convalescent COVID-19. The donor label of this sample is uncertain. Sequenced material: peripheral blood. The V and J genes are TRBV5-1 and TRBJ2-3; D is uncertain. The CDR3 DNA reads as TGCGCCAGCAGCTTGGAGAGAGATACGCAGTATTTT. Translating it yields CASSLERDTQYF.